This passage covers 5 T cell receptor beta chains from one sample sequenced in a study of brain T cells in children with intractable seizures. The assay was immunoSEQ multiplex PCR, and TCRdb's table has in-frame clones only and misses some. The sample consists of around 340,000 clones, about 93% of them appearing once. The time point is: blood from clinic visit 5 months post-surgery; TSC patient then seizure free. Specimen: peripheral blood, collected 4 to 6 months after surgery. Receptors were obtained from a boy under two years old with tuberous sclerosis and intractable seizures.

The CDR3 sequence is CASSLGRTARNTIYF. DNA for the CDR3: TGTGCCAGCAGCTTAGGGCGGACAGCAAGAAACACCATATATTTT. The chain has TRBV11-3 and TRBJ1-3; maybe TRBD1 (6 bases). CDR3 length equals 15 residues. Deletions cut 1 base from V and 5 bases from J, with 12 bases between. Looked up from germline, CDR1 is SGHNT and CDR2 is YENEEA.

The CDR3: CASSYGGPGDTQYF. The CDR3 DNA sequence: TGTGCCAGCAGTTACGGGGGTCCAGGGGATACGCAGTATTTT. This chain uses TRBV6-5 with TRBJ2-3; D tentatively fits TRBD1 or TRBD2 (5 bases each). The CDR3 covers 14 residues. The V gene's germline CDR1 is MNHEY and CDR2 SVGAGI. V was trimmed by 2 bases and J by 6 bases, leaving 12 bases between them.

J is TRBJ2-1 and V is TRBV15, with 7 bases fitting TRBD2. The CDR3 loop spans 17 amino acids. J gave up 0 bases and V 0 bases, and 5 bases lay outside the gene matches. CDR1 and CDR2 (germline): LNHNV, YYDKDF (reference sequence). CDR3 nucleotides: TGTGCCACCAGCAGAGATACAGCGGGAATCTCCTACAATGAGCAGTTCTTC. Translated: CATSRDTAGISYNEQFF.

This chain uses TRBV24-1 with TRBJ1-5; D is perhaps TRBD1 (5 bases). This CDR3 has 13 amino acids. V was clipped by 3 bases and J by 5 bases, with 7 bases between them. Germline values: CDR1 KGHDR, CDR2 SFDVKD. This chain's CDR3 is CATSDRGYQPQHF. The DNA of the CDR3 is TGTGCCACCAGTGATAGGGGTTATCAGCCCCAGCATTTT.

The chain combines TRBV7-2 with TRBJ2-3; 7 bases align to TRBD2. CDR1 and CDR2 (germline): SGHTA, FQGNSA. The CDR3 has 15 residues. The trim removed 6 bases at V and 3 bases at J, leaving 9 bases unmatched. CDR3 bases: TGTGCCAGCAGTCGTGGCGGGAGACGAACAGATACGCAGTATTTT. It codes for CASSRGGRRTDTQYF.